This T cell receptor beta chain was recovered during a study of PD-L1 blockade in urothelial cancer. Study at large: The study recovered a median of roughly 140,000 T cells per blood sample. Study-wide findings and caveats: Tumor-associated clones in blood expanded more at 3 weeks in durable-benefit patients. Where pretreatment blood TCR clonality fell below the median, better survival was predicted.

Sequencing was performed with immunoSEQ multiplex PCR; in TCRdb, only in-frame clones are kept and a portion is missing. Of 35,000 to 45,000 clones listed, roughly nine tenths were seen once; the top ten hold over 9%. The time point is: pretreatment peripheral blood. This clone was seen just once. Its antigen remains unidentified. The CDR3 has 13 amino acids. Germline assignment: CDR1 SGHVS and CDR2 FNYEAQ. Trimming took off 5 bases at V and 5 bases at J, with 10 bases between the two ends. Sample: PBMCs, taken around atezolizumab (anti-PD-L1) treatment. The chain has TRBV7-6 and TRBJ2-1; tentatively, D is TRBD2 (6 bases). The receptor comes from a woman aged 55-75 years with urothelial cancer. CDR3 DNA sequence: TGTGCCAGCAGCATGCGGGGTGACAATGAGCAGTTCTTC. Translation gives CASSMRGDNEQFF.